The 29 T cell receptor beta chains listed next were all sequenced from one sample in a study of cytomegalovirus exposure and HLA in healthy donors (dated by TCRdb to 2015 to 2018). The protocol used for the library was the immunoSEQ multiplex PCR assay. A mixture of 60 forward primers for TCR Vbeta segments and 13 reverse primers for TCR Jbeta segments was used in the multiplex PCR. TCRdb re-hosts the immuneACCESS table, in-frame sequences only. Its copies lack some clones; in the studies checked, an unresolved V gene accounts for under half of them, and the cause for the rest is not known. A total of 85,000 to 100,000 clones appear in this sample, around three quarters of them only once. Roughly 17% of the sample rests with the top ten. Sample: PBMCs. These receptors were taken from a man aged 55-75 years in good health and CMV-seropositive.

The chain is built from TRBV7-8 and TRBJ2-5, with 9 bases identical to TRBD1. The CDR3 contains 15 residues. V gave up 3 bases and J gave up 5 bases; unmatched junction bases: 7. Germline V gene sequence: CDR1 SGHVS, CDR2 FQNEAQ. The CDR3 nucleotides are TGTGCCAGCAGCTTCGGGACAGGGACTTACGAGACCCAGTACTTC. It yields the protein CASSFGTGTYETQYF. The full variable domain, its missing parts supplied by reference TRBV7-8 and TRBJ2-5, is GAGVSQSPRYKVAKRGQDVALRCDPISGHVSLFWYQQALGQGPEFLTYFQNEAQLDKSGLPSDRFFAERPEGSVSTLKIQRTQQEDSAVYLCASSFGTGTYETQYFGPGTRLLVL.

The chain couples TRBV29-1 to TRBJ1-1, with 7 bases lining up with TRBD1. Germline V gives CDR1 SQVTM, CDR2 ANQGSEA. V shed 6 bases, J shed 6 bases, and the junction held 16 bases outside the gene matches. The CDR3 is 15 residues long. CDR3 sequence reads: CSVSLRDRGKPEAFF. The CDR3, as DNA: TGCAGCGTCTCACTCCGGGACAGAGGCAAGCCTGAAGCTTTCTTT.

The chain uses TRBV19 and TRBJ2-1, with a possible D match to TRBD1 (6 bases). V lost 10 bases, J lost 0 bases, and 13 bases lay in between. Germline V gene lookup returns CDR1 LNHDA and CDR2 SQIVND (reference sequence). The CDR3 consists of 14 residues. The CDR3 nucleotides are TGTGCCACCAGGGGTGGACCCTCCTACAATGAGCAGTTCTTC. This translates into CATRGGPSYNEQFF.

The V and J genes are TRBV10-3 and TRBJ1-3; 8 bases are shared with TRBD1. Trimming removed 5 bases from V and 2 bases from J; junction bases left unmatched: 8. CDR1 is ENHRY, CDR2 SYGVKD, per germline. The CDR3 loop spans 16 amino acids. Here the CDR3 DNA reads TGTGCCATCAGTAAAACCCAGGGGGCTCCTGGAAACACCATATATTTT. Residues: CAISKTQGAPGNTIYF.

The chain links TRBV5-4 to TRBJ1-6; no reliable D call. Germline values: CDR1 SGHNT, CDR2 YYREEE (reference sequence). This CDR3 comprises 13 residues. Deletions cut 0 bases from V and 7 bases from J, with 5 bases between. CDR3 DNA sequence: TGTGCCAGCAGCTTGGGGCGGAATTCACCCCTCCACTTT. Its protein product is CASSLGRNSPLHF.

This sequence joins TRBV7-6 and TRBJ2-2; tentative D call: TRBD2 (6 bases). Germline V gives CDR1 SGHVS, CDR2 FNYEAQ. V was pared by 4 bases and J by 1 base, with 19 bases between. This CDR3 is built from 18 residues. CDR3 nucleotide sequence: TGTGCCAGCAGCTCACGCCCAGCCGGGACTGGGAACACCGGGGAGCTGTTTTTT. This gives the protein CASSSRPAGTGNTGELFF.

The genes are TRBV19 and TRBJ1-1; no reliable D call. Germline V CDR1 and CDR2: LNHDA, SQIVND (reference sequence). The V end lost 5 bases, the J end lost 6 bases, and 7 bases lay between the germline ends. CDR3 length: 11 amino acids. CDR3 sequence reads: CASSQRAEAFF. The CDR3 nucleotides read TGTGCCAGTAGTCAACGGGCTGAAGCTTTCTTT.

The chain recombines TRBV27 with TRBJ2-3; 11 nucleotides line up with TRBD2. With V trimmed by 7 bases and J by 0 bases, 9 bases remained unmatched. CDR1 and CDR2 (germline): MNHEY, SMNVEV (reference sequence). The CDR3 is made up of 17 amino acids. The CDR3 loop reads CASNGGTSGVSTDTQYF. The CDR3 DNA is TGTGCCAGCAACGGAGGGACTAGCGGTGTTAGCACAGATACGCAGTATTTT.

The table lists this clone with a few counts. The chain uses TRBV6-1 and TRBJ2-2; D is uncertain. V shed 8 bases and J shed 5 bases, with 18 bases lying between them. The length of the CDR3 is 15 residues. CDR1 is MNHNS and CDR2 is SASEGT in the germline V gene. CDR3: CASRSEVLRTGELFF. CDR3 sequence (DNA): TGTGCCAGCCGATCAGAGGTGTTAAGGACCGGGGAGCTGTTTTTT.

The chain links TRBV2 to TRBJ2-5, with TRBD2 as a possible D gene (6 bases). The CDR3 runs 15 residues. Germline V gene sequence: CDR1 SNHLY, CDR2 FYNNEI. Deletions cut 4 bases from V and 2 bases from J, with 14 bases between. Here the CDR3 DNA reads TGTGCCAGCAGTGGTCCTAGCGCACCACAAGAGACCCAGTACTTC. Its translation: CASSGPSAPQETQYF. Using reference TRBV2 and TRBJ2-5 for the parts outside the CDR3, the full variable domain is EPEVTQTPSHQVTQMGQEVILRCVPISNHLYFYWYRQILGQKVEFLVSFYNNEISEKSEIFDDQFSVERPDGSNFTLKIRSTKLEDSAMYFCASSGPSAPQETQYFGPGTRLLVL.

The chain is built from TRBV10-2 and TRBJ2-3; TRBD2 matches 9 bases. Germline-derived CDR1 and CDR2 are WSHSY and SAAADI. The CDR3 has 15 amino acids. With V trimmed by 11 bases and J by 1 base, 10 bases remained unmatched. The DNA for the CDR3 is TGCGCCGCAACTTCGTCTAGCGGGGGCACAGATACGCAGTATTTT. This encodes CAATSSSGGTDTQYF.

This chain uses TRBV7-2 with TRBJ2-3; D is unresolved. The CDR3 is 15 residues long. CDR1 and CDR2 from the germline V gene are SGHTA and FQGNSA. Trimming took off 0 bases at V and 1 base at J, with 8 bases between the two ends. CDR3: CASSLAVRGTDTQYF. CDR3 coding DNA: TGTGCCAGCAGCTTAGCGGTCCGGGGCACAGATACGCAGTATTTT.

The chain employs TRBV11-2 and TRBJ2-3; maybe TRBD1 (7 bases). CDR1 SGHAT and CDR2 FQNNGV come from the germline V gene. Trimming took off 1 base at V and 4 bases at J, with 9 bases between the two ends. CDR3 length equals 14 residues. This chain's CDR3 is CASSLGRGPDTQYF. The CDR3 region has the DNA TGTGCCAGCAGCTTAGGGAGGGGGCCAGATACGCAGTATTTT.

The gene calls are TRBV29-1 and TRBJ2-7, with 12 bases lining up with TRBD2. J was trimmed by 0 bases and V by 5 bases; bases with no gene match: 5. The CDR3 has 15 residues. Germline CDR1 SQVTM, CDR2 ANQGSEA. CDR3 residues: CSVLTSGGLSYEQYF. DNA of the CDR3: TGCAGCGTTCTGACTAGCGGGGGCCTCTCCTACGAGCAGTACTTC.

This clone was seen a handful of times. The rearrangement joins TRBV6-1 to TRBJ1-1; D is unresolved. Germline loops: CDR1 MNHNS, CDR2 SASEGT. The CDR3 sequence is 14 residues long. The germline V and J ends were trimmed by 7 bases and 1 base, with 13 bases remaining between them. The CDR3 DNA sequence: TGTGCCAGCAAGGAGGCTGCAGGGAACACTGAAGCTTTCTTT. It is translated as CASKEAAGNTEAFF.

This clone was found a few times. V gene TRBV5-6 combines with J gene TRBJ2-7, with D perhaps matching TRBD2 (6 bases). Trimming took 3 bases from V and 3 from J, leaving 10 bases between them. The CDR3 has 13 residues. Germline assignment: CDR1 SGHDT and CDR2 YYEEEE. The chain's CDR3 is CASSYGTLYEQYF. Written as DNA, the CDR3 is TGTGCCAGCAGCTACGGGACTCTCTACGAGCAGTACTTC. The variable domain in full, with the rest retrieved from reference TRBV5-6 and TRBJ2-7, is DAGVTQSPTHLIKTRGQQVTLRCSPKSGHDTVSWYQQALGQGPQFIFQYYEEEERQRGNFPDRFSGHQFPNYSSELNVNALLLGDSALYLCASSYGTLYEQYFGPGTRLTVT.

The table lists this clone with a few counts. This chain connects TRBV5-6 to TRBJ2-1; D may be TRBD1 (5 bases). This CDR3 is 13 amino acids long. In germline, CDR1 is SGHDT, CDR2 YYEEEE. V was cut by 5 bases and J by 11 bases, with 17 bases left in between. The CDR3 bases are TGTGCCAGCAGTTACCAAACAGGCCTCAAGCAGTTCTTC. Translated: CASSYQTGLKQFF.

The CDR3: CASSKRTGSNYNSPLHF. The CDR3 nucleotides are TGTGCCAGCAGTAAAAGGACAGGGAGCAACTATAATTCACCCCTCCACTTT. The chain combines TRBV27 with TRBJ1-6, with 8 bases that match TRBD1. In germline, CDR1 is MNHEY, CDR2 SMNVEV (reference sequence). The CDR3 spans 17 residues. The junction had 9 bases not matched to a gene; V was cut back by 5 bases and J by 3 bases.

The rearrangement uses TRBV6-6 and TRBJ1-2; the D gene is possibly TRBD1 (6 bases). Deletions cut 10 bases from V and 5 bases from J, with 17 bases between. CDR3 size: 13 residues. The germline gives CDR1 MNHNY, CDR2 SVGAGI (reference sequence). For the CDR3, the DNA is TGTGCCACCGGACAGATCAGACTGTATGGCTACACCTTC. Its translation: CATGQIRLYGYTF.

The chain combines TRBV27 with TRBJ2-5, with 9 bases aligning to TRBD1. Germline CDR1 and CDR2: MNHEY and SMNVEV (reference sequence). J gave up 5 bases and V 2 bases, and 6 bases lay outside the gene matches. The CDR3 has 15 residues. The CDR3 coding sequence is TGTGCCAGCAGTTTACCTGGACAGGGGAGTGAGACCCAGTACTTC. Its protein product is CASSLPGQGSETQYF.

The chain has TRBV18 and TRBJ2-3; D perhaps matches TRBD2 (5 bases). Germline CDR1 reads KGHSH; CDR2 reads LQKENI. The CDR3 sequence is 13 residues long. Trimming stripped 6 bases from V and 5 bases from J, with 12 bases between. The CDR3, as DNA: TGTGCCAGCTCCCTCCGGGGAGAAGATACGCAGTATTTT. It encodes CASSLRGEDTQYF.

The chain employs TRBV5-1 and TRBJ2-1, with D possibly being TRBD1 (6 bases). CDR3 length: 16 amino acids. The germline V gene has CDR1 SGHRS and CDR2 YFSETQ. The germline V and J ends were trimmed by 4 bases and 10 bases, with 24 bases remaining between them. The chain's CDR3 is CASSPRRGGGSGEQFF. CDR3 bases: TGCGCCAGCAGCCCCCGAAGGGGTGGGGGCTCGGGAGAGCAGTTCTTC.

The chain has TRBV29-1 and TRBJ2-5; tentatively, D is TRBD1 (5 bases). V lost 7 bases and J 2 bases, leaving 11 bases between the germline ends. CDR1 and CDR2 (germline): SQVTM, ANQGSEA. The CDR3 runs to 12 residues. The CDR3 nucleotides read TGCAGCGCCGCGCAGGGTCAAGAGACCCAGTACTTC. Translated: CSAAQGQETQYF.

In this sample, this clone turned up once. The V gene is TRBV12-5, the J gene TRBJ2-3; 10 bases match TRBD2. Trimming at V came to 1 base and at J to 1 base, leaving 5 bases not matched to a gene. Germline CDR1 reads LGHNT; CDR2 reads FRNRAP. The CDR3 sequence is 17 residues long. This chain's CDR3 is CASGLERGGRGTDTQYF. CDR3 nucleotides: TGTGCTAGTGGTTTGGAGCGGGGGGGCAGGGGCACAGATACGCAGTATTTT.

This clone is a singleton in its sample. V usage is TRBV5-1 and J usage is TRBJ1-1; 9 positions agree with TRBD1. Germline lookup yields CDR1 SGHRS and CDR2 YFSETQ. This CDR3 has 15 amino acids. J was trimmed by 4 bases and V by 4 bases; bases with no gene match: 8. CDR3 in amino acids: CASSPEQGAVTEAFF. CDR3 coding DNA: TGCGCCAGCAGCCCAGAACAGGGGGCGGTCACTGAAGCTTTCTTT.

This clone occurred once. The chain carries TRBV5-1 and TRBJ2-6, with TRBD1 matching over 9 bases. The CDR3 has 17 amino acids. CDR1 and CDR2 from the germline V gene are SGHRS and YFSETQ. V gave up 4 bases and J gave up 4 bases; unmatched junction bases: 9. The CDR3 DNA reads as TGCGCCAGCAGCCTCCGGACAGGGGTTACAGGGGCCAACGTCCTGACTTTC. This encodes CASSLRTGVTGANVLTF.

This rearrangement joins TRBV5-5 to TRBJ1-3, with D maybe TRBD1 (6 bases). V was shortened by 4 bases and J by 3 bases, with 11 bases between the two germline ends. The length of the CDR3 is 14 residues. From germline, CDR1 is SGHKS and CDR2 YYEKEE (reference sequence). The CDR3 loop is CASSPGGFGNTIYF. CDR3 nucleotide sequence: TGTGCCAGCAGCCCGGGGGGCTTTGGAAACACCATATATTTT.

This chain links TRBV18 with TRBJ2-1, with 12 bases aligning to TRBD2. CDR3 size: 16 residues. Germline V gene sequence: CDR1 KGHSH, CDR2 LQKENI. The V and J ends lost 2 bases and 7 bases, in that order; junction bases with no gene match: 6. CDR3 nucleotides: TGTGCCAGCTCACCAAACCTAGCGGGGGGGCCAAATGAGCAGTTCTTC. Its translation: CASSPNLAGGPNEQFF.

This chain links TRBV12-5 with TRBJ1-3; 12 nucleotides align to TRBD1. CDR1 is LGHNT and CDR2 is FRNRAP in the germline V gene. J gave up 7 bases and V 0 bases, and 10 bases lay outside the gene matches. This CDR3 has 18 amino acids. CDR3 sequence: CASGLVRPGTGGANTIYF. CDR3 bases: TGTGCTAGTGGTTTGGTTCGACCCGGGACAGGGGGCGCGAACACCATATATTTT.